These 12 T cell receptor beta chains were sequenced from one sample in a study of T cell repertoires in cytomegalovirus infection. TCRdb re-analysed the reads in MiXCR, keeping a single row per CDR3 protein. The sample lists around 200,000 distinct CDR3 sequences, about 17% occurring once. The specimen was CD8+ T cells from PBMCs. The receptor set was obtained from a human donor in good health (CMV status not recorded). Some clones in this sample may be carry-over from other donors' samples.

V and J are TRBV14 and TRBJ2-2, with 8 bases fitting TRBD1. CDR3 size: 21 residues. V shed 1 base and J 4 bases; nucleotides not matched to a gene: 20. Germline V lookup: CDR1 SGHDN, CDR2 FVKESK. The CDR3 here is CASSQVALISGQGRSTGELFF. Here the CDR3 DNA reads TGTGCCAGCAGCCAAGTGGCCCTAATATCCGGACAGGGAAGGAGCACCGGGGAGCTGTTTTTT. Together with reference TRBV14 and TRBJ2-2, the CDR3 gives the full variable domain: EAGVTQFPSHSVIEKGQTVTLRCDPISGHDNLYWYRRVMGKEIKFLLHFVKESKQDESGMPNNRFLAERTGGTYSTLKVQPAELEDSGVYFCASSQVALISGQGRSTGELFFGEGSRLTVL.

The chain employs TRBV6-2 or TRBV6-3 and TRBJ1-2, with a weak D call TRBD1 (6 bases). The germline V gene encodes CDR1 MNHEY and CDR2 SVGEGT. CDR3 size: 14 residues. V lost 6 bases to trimming and J lost 8 bases, with 19 bases between them. The CDR3 DNA is TGTGCCAGCAGCACCGTGGGGGGCCGGTTCGGCTACACCTTC. Amino acids: CASSTVGGRFGYTF.

Worth noting for this clonotype: Its ends do not fully match the called genes, so a read error is possible. V usage is TRBV7-9 and J usage is TRBJ2-7; 12 nucleotides match TRBD1. This CDR3 has 14 residues. CDR1 and CDR2 (germline): SEHNR, FQNEAQ (reference sequence). Here the CDR3 reads CTSSWGQGAYEQYF. The CDR3 DNA sequence: TGTACCAGCAGCTGGGGACAGGGGGCATACGAGCAGTACTTC.

This clonotype turned up a few times. The chain couples TRBV12-3 or TRBV12-4 to TRBJ2-3, with TRBD2 identical over 13 bases. V lost 6 bases to trimming and J lost 1 base; unmatched junction nucleotides: 10. The length of the CDR3 is 18 residues. The CDR3 DNA follows: TGTGCCAGCAGGCTAGCGACTAGCGGGGGGTGGGGCACAGATACGCAGTATTTT. It translates to CASRLATSGGWGTDTQYF.

V is TRBV12-3 or TRBV12-4 and J is TRBJ1-2, with 7 bases matching TRBD1. The trim removed 10 bases at V and 4 bases at J, leaving 15 bases unmatched. The CDR3 is 15 residues long. CDR3 DNA: TGTGCCATCAGGCCCGGGACAGCAGAAGTCTATGGCTACACCTTC. It codes for CAIRPGTAEVYGYTF.

This clonotype was observed a few times. The CDR3 sequence is CASSPSPGGGGNQPQHF. In DNA, the CDR3 is TGTGCCAGCAGCCCCTCCCCCGGCGGAGGGGGCAATCAGCCCCAGCATTTT. The chain has TRBV5-8 and TRBJ1-5; TRBD1 might be the D (5 bases). CDR1 and CDR2 from the germline V gene are SGHTS and YDEGEE. The CDR3 is 17 residues long. The ends were cut back, 4 bases at V and 2 bases at J, with 19 bases in the middle.

This clonotype was counted ten times or more. V and J are TRBV7-9 and TRBJ1-5; no clear D. The CDR3 sequence is 11 residues long. V was trimmed by 4 bases and J by 11 bases, leaving 9 bases between them. The germline gives CDR1 SEHNR, CDR2 FQNEAQ (reference sequence). This chain's CDR3 is CASSSTSAQHF. In DNA, the CDR3 is TGTGCCAGCAGCTCCACTTCCGCCCAGCATTTT. Supplemented by reference TRBV7-9 and TRBJ1-5, the full variable domain reads DTGVSQNPRHKITKRGQNVTFRCDPISEHNRLYWYRQTLGQGPEFLTYFQNEAQLEKSRLLSDRFSAERPKGSFSTLEIQRTEQGDSAMYLCASSSTSAQHFGDGTRLSIL.

The CDR3: CASSYGPPGQGAINTGELFF. CDR3 nucleotide sequence: TGTGCCAGCAGCTATGGACCCCCGGGACAGGGGGCTATAAACACCGGGGAGCTGTTTTTT. The chain couples TRBV7-9 to TRBJ2-2, with 12 positions matching TRBD1. With V trimmed by 4 bases and J by 2 bases, 14 bases remained unmatched. The CDR3 extends over 20 amino acids. CDR1 is SEHNR and CDR2 is FQNEAQ in the germline V gene (reference sequence).

This clonotype has ten or more counts. The genes are TRBV7-2 and TRBJ1-1; TRBD1 matches at 8 bases. This CDR3 spans 13 amino acids. Germline assignment: CDR1 SGHTA and CDR2 FQGNSA. V trimming: 5 bases; J trimming: 5 bases; junction bases outside the gene matches: 4. The CDR3 loop is CASSLGQGTEAFF. CDR3 coding DNA: TGTGCCAGCAGCCTCGGACAGGGAACTGAAGCTTTCTTT. The full variable domain, rest sourced from reference TRBV7-2 and TRBJ1-1, is GAGVSQSPSNKVTEKGKDVELRCDPISGHTALYWYRQSLGQGLEFLIYFQGNSAPDKSGLPSDRFSAERTGGSVSTLTIQRTQQEDSAVYLCASSLGQGTEAFFGQGTRLTVV.

V and J are TRBV15 and TRBJ1-2, with a weak D call TRBD1 (5 bases). The CDR3 spans 16 residues. Per germline, CDR1 LNHNV and CDR2 YYDKDF (reference sequence). Trimming pared 0 bases from V and 5 bases from J, leaving 16 bases between. CDR3 amino acids: CATSRDRRRQLYGYTF. The CDR3 nucleotides read TGTGCCACCAGCAGAGATAGGCGGAGACAGCTTTATGGCTACACCTTC.

The rearrangement joins TRBV5-6 to TRBJ2-7, with D maybe TRBD2 (6 bases). CDR1 is SGHDT and CDR2 is YYEEEE in the germline V gene. The CDR3 totals 14 residues. Deletions cut 0 bases from V and 5 bases from J, with 12 bases between. The DNA of the CDR3 is TGTGCCAGCAGCTTGGTGATAGGAGGGAACGAGCAGTACTTC. Encoded protein: CASSLVIGGNEQYF.

This chain connects TRBV12-5 to TRBJ1-2; D gene unclear. CDR3 length: 11 residues. From germline, CDR1 is LGHNT and CDR2 FRNRAP. The V and J ends lost 0 bases and 6 bases respectively, with 2 bases between them. The CDR3 DNA sequence: TGTGCTAGTGGTTTGGTAAATGGCTACACCTTC. Amino acids: CASGLVNGYTF.